Listed below are T cell receptor beta chains from one sample, sequenced in a study of blood T cell repertoires in COVID-19. The assay was immunoSEQ multiplex PCR, and TCRdb's table has in-frame clones only and misses some. Here the sample spans some 190,000 clones, around 80% being singletons. Sequenced material: peripheral blood. Receptor source: a woman aged 50 to 65 with acute or convalescent COVID-19. Both conserved end residues are part of each CDR3. D genes are given only for firm matches. Some rows have no size entry. The others give once, few or many, or a class for an expanded clone.

TRBV6-5	-	TRBD1	TRBJ2-7	CASSPGQGANEQYF	TGTGCCAGCAGCCCGGGACAGGGGGCGAACGAGCAGTACTTC
TRBV6-1	-	TRBD1	TRBJ1-2	CASSELGQGAMGNYGYTF	TGTGCCAGCAGTGAACTGGGACAGGGGGCGATGGGAAACTATGGCTACACCTTC
TRBV27	-	-	TRBJ2-5	CASSPWGRETQYF	TGTGCCAGCAGCCCTTGGGGGCGAGAGACCCAGTACTTC
TRBV24-1	-	TRBD1	TRBJ1-2	CATSLGQGNYGYTF	TGTGCCACCAGTCTAGGACAGGGGAACTATGGCTACACCTTC
TRBV24-1	-	TRBD2	TRBJ2-1	CATSALRSSGSNHNEQFF	TGTGCCACCAGTGCCTTGCGGTCTAGCGGGAGTAACCACAATGAGCAGTTCTTC
TRBV7-2	-	-	TRBJ2-2	CASSIQGNTGELFF	TGTGCCAGCAGCATTCAGGGGAACACCGGGGAGCTGTTTTTT
TRBV9	-	TRBD2	TRBJ2-7	CASSVGFLAGPYEQYF	TGTGCCAGCAGCGTAGGTTTCCTAGCGGGACCCTACGAGCAGTACTTC
TRBV24-1	-	TRBD2	TRBJ2-1	CATSEAIAGGIYNEQFF	TGTGCCACCAGTGAAGCCATAGCGGGAGGGATCTACAATGAGCAGTTCTTC
TRBV6-2/TRBV6-3	many	TRBD1	TRBJ1-5	CASSVRQGGKPQHF	TGTGCCAGCAGTGTAAGACAGGGAGGAAAGCCCCAGCATTTT
TRBV18	-	TRBD1	TRBJ2-7	CASSPTPSGTGTYEQYF	TGTGCCAGCTCACCAACGCCCTCCGGGACAGGAACCTACGAGCAGTACTTC
TRBV15	once	-	TRBJ1-5	CATSRDFGGTHQPQHF	TGTGCCACCAGCAGAGATTTCGGGGGAACTCATCAGCCCCAGCATTTT
TRBV9	-	-	TRBJ1-4	CASSVTNGEKLFF	TGTGCCAGCAGCGTAACGAACGGTGAAAAACTGTTTTTT
TRBV10-1	-	TRBD2	TRBJ2-5	CASSFSGGDQETQYF	TGCGCCAGCAGTTTTAGCGGGGGTGATCAAGAGACCCAGTACTTC
TRBV10-3	once	TRBD2	TRBJ2-3	CAISDSQSGTWDTQYF	TGTGCCATCAGTGATTCTCAAAGCGGGACGTGGGATACGCAGTATTTT
TRBV7-2	-	-	TRBJ2-1	CASSLDRVYNEQFF	TGTGCCAGCAGCTTAGACAGGGTATACAATGAGCAGTTCTTC
TRBV7-2	-	-	TRBJ2-2	CASSSRGGGVAGGELFF	TGTGCCAGCAGCTCGCGGGGAGGCGGGGTCGCTGGCGGGGAGCTGTTTTTT
TRBV11-2	-	TRBD1	TRBJ2-7	CASSLIGRGPSEQYF	TGTGCCAGCAGCTTAATAGGCAGGGGGCCTAGCGAGCAGTACTTC
TRBV25-1	-	TRBD1	TRBJ1-6	CASRPGQGQSPLHF	TGTGCCAGCAGACCGGGACAGGGTCAATCACCCCTCCACTTT
TRBV3-1/TRBV3-2	-	TRBD2	TRBJ2-5	CASSNGLAGGQYQETQYF	TGTGCCAGCAGCAACGGACTAGCGGGAGGCCAGTACCAAGAGACCCAGTACTTC
TRBV30	-	TRBD1	TRBJ1-2	CASSRGTYGYTF	TGTGCCAGCTCCAGGGGGACCTATGGCTACACCTTC
TRBV11-2	-	TRBD1	TRBJ1-2	CASSSRAGGHYGYTF	TGTGCCAGCAGCTCGCGGGCAGGGGGGCACTATGGCTACACCTTC
TRBV19	once	-	TRBJ1-6	CASSGSNSPLHF	TGTGCCAGTAGTGGGAGTAATTCACCCCTCCACTTT
TRBV28	-	-	TRBJ1-3	CASTGGQYSGNTIYF	TGTGCCAGCACCGGTGGACAGTACTCTGGAAACACCATATATTTT
TRBV7-7	-	TRBD1	TRBJ2-7	CASSLRGTGAHEQYF	TGTGCTAGCAGCTTACGGGGGACAGGGGCTCACGAGCAGTACTTC
TRBV30	-	TRBD1	TRBJ1-2	CAGGQGASNYGYTF	TGTGCCGGGGGACAGGGGGCCTCTAACTATGGCTACACCTTC
TRBV5-4	-	-	TRBJ2-1	CASSPHGSSYNEQFF	TGTGCCAGCAGCCCTCACGGGAGCTCCTACAATGAGCAGTTCTTC
TRBV7-2	few	-	TRBJ1-5	CASSLSGGNQPQHF	TGTGCCAGCAGCTTATCAGGGGGCAATCAGCCCCAGCATTTT
TRBV6-5	-	-	TRBJ2-7	CASRPGTDPYEQYF	TGTGCCAGCAGACCCGGGACTGATCCCTACGAGCAGTACTTC
TRBV28	-	-	TRBJ2-3	CASSLSSTDTQYF	TGTGCCAGCAGTTTATCGAGTACAGATACGCAGTATTTT
TRBV7-2	-	-	TRBJ2-7	CASSPKSGSLGEQYF	TGTGCCAGCAGCCCTAAGTCGGGGTCTCTTGGCGAGCAGTACTTC
TRBV24-1	-	-	TRBJ1-6	CATSDRTFGSPLHF	-
TRBV28	once	-	TRBJ1-5	CASSLPPANQPQHF	TGTGCCAGCAGTTTACCCCCCGCGAATCAGCCCCAGCATTTT
TRBV20-1	-	-	TRBJ1-1	CSARKGTEAFF	TGCAGTGCTAGGAAGGGGACTGAAGCTTTCTTT
TRBV7-2	-	TRBD2	TRBJ2-1	CASSGHVSGRGNEQFF	TGTGCCAGCAGCGGACACGTGAGCGGGAGGGGGAATGAGCAGTTCTTC
TRBV30	-	TRBD1	TRBJ1-2	CAWSVRDRAYGYTF	TGTGCCTGGAGTGTACGGGACAGAGCCTATGGCTACACCTTC
TRBV19	-	TRBD2	TRBJ2-2	CASYSPGGRNTGELFF	TGTGCCAGCTATAGTCCGGGGGGAAGGAACACCGGGGAGCTGTTTTTT
TRBV7-2	once	TRBD2	TRBJ2-7	CASSLRERGGREQYF	TGTGCCAGCAGCTTAAGGGAGCGGGGGGGCCGCGAGCAGTACTTC
TRBV7-2	-	TRBD2	TRBJ2-7	CASSPGLAGGGKYYEQYF	TGTGCCAGCAGCCCCGGACTAGCGGGGGGAGGAAAGTACTACGAGCAGTACTTC
TRBV5-1	once	-	TRBJ1-1	CASSLMDSQPEAFF	TGCGCCAGCAGCTTGATGGACTCTCAGCCTGAAGCTTTCTTT
TRBV6-5	-	-	TRBJ2-2	CASSRSGESGELFF	TGTGCCAGCAGTAGGTCAGGGGAGTCCGGGGAGCTGTTTTTT
TRBV3-1/TRBV3-2	-	-	TRBJ1-2	CASSPTLTAPYGYTF	TGTGCCAGCAGCCCGACTCTGACAGCTCCCTATGGCTACACCTTC
TRBV28	-	TRBD1	TRBJ2-7	CASSSPGTDNYEQYF	TGTGCCAGCAGTTCACCCGGGACAGATAACTACGAGCAGTACTTC
TRBV6-2/TRBV6-3	-	-	TRBJ1-2	CASSYSEVGQTRGYTF	TGTGCCAGCAGTTACTCGGAGGTTGGGCAGACCCGTGGCTACACCTTC
TRBV18	-	-	TRBJ1-3	CASSTVAGVGNTIYF	TGTGCCAGCTCAACGGTCGCAGGGGTTGGAAACACCATATATTTT
TRBV9	-	-	TRBJ2-7	CASSVGPAGPVEQYF	TGTGCCAGCAGCGTAGGTCCCGCAGGGCCCGTCGAGCAGTACTTC
TRBV28	-	-	TRBJ1-4	CASRVGHRNEKLFF	TGTGCCAGCAGGGTCGGACACCGCAATGAAAAACTGTTTTTT
TRBV6-5	-	-	TRBJ2-7	CASSYSWTGSYEQYF	TGTGCCAGCAGTTATTCCTGGACTGGCTCCTACGAGCAGTACTTC